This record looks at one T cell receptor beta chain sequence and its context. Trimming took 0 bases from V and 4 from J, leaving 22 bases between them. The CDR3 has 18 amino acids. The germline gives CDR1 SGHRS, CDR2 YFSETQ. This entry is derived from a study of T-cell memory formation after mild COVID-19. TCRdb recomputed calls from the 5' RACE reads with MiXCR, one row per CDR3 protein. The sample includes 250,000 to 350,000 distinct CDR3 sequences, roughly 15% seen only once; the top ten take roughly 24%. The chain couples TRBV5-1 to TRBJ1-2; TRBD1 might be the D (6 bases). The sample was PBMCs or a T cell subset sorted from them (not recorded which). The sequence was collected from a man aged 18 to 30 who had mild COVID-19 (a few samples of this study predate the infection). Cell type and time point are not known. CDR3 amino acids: CASSLDDGEAGAIYGYTF. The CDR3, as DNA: TGCGCCAGCAGCTTGGATGACGGCGAGGCAGGGGCGATCTATGGCTACACCTTC.